Below are 20 T cell receptor beta chains sequenced from a single sample in a study of blood T cell repertoires in COVID-19. The table came from immunoSEQ multiplex PCR; TCRdb's copy has only in-frame clones and leaves some out. Of about 220,000 clones in the sample, under 90% are singletons; the top ten hold approximately 20%. Sequencing was done on a sample of peripheral blood. Receptors were obtained from a man aged 30 to 39 with active or convalescent COVID-19.

The V call is TRBV11-1, the J call TRBJ2-2, with D maybe TRBD1 (5 bases). Germline CDR1 and CDR2: SGHAT and FQDESV (reference sequence). V dropped 3 bases and J dropped 1 base, with 9 bases sitting between them. The CDR3 extends over 15 amino acids. The CDR3 DNA sequence: TGTGCCAGCAGCTTTACCGGACAGAACACCGGGGAGCTGTTTTTT. It codes for CASSFTGQNTGELFF.

This sequence joins TRBV6-4 and TRBJ2-1; perhaps TRBD2 as D (6 bases). The V end was cut by 8 bases, the J end by 6 bases, with 14 bases between. Germline assignment: CDR1 MRHNA and CDR2 SNTAGT. The CDR3 spans 13 residues. This CDR3 is CASSPGLINEQFF. The CDR3 DNA reads as TGTGCCAGCTCCCCGGGACTCATCAATGAGCAGTTCTTC.

This chain joins TRBV5-1 and TRBJ2-6; 8 positions agree with TRBD1. With V trimmed by 5 bases and J by 0 bases, 10 bases remained unmatched. This CDR3 has 18 residues. Looked up from germline, CDR1 is SGHRS and CDR2 is YFSETQ. The CDR3 region is CASRLKGTGGSGANVLTF. Here the CDR3 DNA reads TGCGCCAGCAGATTGAAGGGTACAGGGGGCTCTGGGGCCAACGTCCTGACTTTC.

The chain carries TRBV6-5 and TRBJ1-1; 7 nucleotides align to TRBD1. Trimming at V came to 4 bases and at J to 3 bases, leaving 2 bases not matched to a gene. There are 13 residues in the CDR3. Germline CDR1 reads MNHEY; CDR2 reads SVGAGI. The DNA for the CDR3 is TGTGCCAGCAGTTTCGACAGGGACACTGAAGCTTTCTTT. Amino acid sequence: CASSFDRDTEAFF.

This chain joins TRBV25-1 and TRBJ2-2, with TRBD2 matching over 8 bases. The CDR3 has 15 residues. Losses at the gene ends were 7 bases for V and 7 bases for J; bases not matched to a gene: 11. Germline V gene data show CDR1 as MGHDK and CDR2 as SYGVNS. The CDR3 protein is CASTPTGGGHGELFF. DNA for the CDR3: TGTGCCAGCACCCCGACCGGGGGGGGGCACGGGGAGCTGTTTTTT.

The chain links TRBV4-3 to TRBJ1-1; D remains unclear. The CDR3 spans 15 residues. The germline CDR1 and CDR2 sequences are LGHNA and YSLEER. V was clipped by 0 bases and J by 0 bases, with 8 bases between them. This CDR3 is CASSQEPGLNTEAFF. The CDR3 DNA reads TGCGCCAGCAGCCAAGAACCGGGTTTGAACACTGAAGCTTTCTTT.

The genes are TRBV5-4 and TRBJ2-6; maybe TRBD2 (6 bases). CDR3 size: 16 residues. CDR1 and CDR2 (germline): SGHNT, YYREEE (reference sequence). Trimming left V 3 bases short and J 0 bases short, with 10 bases between. The CDR3 coding sequence is TGTGCCAGCAGCTGGGACTTGCACTCTGGGGCCAACGTCCTGACTTTC. Amino acid sequence: CASSWDLHSGANVLTF.

This rearrangement joins TRBV13 to TRBJ1-2; 7 nucleotides match TRBD1. The length of the CDR3 is 20 residues. Germline loops: CDR1 PRHDT, CDR2 FYEKMQ (reference sequence). The ends lost 6 bases at V and 0 bases at J; junction bases unmatched: 22. This CDR3 is CASSFGLLRDSRLANYGYTF. CDR3 bases: TGTGCCAGCAGTTTTGGCCTTCTCCGGGACAGCCGGTTAGCTAACTATGGCTACACCTTC. Based on the CDR3 plus reference TRBV13 and TRBJ1-2, the full variable domain is AAGVIQSPRHLIKEKRETATLKCYPIPRHDTVYWYQQGPGQDPQFLISFYEKMQSDKGSIPDRFSAQQFSDYHSELNMSSLELGDSALYFCASSFGLLRDSRLANYGYTFGSGTRLTVV.

V gene TRBV6-5 combines with J gene TRBJ2-5; D gene ambiguous. Per the germline V gene, CDR1 is MNHEY and CDR2 is SVGAGI. This CDR3 comprises 12 residues. Trimming took off 5 bases at V and 2 bases at J, with 6 bases between the two ends. The CDR3 DNA is TGTGCCAGCAGTCTAGGTCAAGAGACCCAGTACTTC. Amino acids: CASSLGQETQYF.

The chain joins TRBV5-6 to TRBJ2-5; TRBD1 might be the D (5 bases). Germline assignment: CDR1 SGHDT and CDR2 YYEEEE. The V gene lost 4 bases and the J gene lost 5 bases, with 18 bases spanning the gap. The CDR3 has 15 residues. CDR3 nucleotides: TGTGCCAGCAGCCCGTACCAGGGTAGGGTGGAGACCCAGTACTTC. Amino acid sequence: CASSPYQGRVETQYF.

This sequence joins TRBV6-2 or TRBV6-3 and TRBJ2-1, with a tentative D call TRBD1 (6 bases). This CDR3 is 13 amino acids long. The ends were cut back, 6 bases at V and 8 bases at J, with 14 bases in the middle. CDR1 and CDR2 (germline): MNHEY, SVGEGT. CDR3 amino acids: CASSAGEVDEQFF. CDR3 DNA sequence: TGTGCCAGCAGCGCAGGGGAAGTGGATGAGCAGTTCTTC.

A few counts support this clone. The genes are TRBV4-1 and TRBJ1-1, with unresolved D. Germline V gives CDR1 MGHRA, CDR2 YSYEKL. The CDR3 is made up of 14 amino acids. The ends were cut back, 0 bases at V and 10 bases at J, with 15 bases in the middle. CDR3 sequence reads: CASSQDATMVGAFF. The CDR3 nucleotides read TGCGCCAGCAGCCAAGATGCGACAATGGTGGGAGCTTTCTTT.

V gene TRBV9 combines with J gene TRBJ1-3; a possible D gene is TRBD1 (6 bases). With 0 bases removed from V and 2 bases from J, the gap between germline ends came to 9 bases. Germline V gene data show CDR1 as SGDLS and CDR2 as YYNGEE. The CDR3 is 15 residues long. The CDR3 DNA reads as TGTGCCAGCAGCGTAGGGACAGCGACTGGAAACACCATATATTTT. This translates into CASSVGTATGNTIYF. Based on the CDR3 plus reference TRBV9 and TRBJ1-3, the full variable domain is DSGVTQTPKHLITATGQRVTLRCSPRSGDLSVYWYQQSLDQGLQFLIQYYNGEERAKGNILERFSAQQFPDLHSELNLSSLELGDSALYFCASSVGTATGNTIYFGEGSWLTVV.

The chain employs TRBV19 and TRBJ2-5; TRBD2 is a possible D gene (5 bases). The V end lost 5 bases, the J end lost 6 bases, and 13 bases lay between the germline ends. The CDR3 has 13 amino acids. CDR1 is LNHDA and CDR2 is SQIVND in the germline V gene (reference sequence). The CDR3 here is CASSLVPGKTQYF. The CDR3 nucleotides read TGTGCCAGTAGTCTGGTCCCCGGGAAGACCCAGTACTTC.

The V call is TRBV28, the J call TRBJ2-6; D is ambiguous. CDR3 length: 15 amino acids. Trimming left V 5 bases short and J 1 base short, with 9 bases between. CDR1 MDHEN and CDR2 SYDVKM come from the germline V gene. CDR3 bases: TGTGCCAGCAGTCCATACTTATCTGGGGCCAACGTCCTGACTTTC. The encoded protein is CASSPYLSGANVLTF.

The J gene is TRBJ1-1, the V gene TRBV11-3; unclear D gene. Looked up from germline, CDR1 is SGHNT and CDR2 is YENEEA. The V end lost 3 bases, the J end lost 2 bases, and 10 bases lay between the germline ends. The CDR3 spans 14 residues. CDR3 amino acids: CASSLGGFNTEAFF. Here the CDR3 DNA reads TGTGCCAGCAGCTTGGGAGGGTTTAACACTGAAGCTTTCTTT. Drawing the rest from reference TRBV11-3 and TRBJ1-1, the complete variable domain is EAGVVQSPRYKIIEKKQPVAFWCNPISGHNTLYWYLQNLGQGPELLIRYENEEAVDDSQLPKDRFSAERLKGVDSTLKIQPAELGDSAVYLCASSLGGFNTEAFFGQGTRLTVV.

This chain connects TRBV4-2 to TRBJ1-1, with D possibly being TRBD1 (6 bases). CDR3 size: 13 residues. CDR1 and CDR2 (germline): LGHNA, YNFKEQ. The germline V and J ends were trimmed by 1 base and 5 bases, with 8 bases remaining between them. The DNA for the CDR3 is TGTGCCAGCAGCCAAGCAGGGGCGACTGAAGCTTTCTTT. Its protein product is CASSQAGATEAFF.

The genes are TRBV20-1 and TRBJ1-1; D unresolved. The germline gives CDR1 DFQATT, CDR2 SNEGSKA (reference sequence). CDR3 length equals 11 residues. The chain's CDR3 is CSSLAVLAAFF. The CDR3 DNA is TGCAGCTCTTTAGCGGTTTTAGCAGCTTTCTTT.

The chain couples TRBV25-1 to TRBJ1-1; TRBD1 is a possible D gene (6 bases). With 5 bases removed from V and 0 bases from J, the gap between germline ends came to 16 bases. CDR1 is MGHDK and CDR2 is SYGVNS in the germline V gene. The CDR3 length is 16 residues. CDR3: CASSKPGVTVNTEAFF. DNA for the CDR3: TGTGCCAGCAGTAAACCAGGGGTGACGGTGAACACTGAAGCTTTCTTT.

The table lists this clone with a count of one. The chain is built from TRBV4-3 and TRBJ2-3, with D possibly TRBD2 on 5 matching bases. The CDR3 loop spans 17 amino acids. Trimming took off 2 bases at V and 6 bases at J, with 21 bases between the two ends. Germline CDR1 LGHNA, CDR2 YSLEER. CDR3 DNA: TGCGCCAGCAGCCAATTTCTGGACTGGACGAGGTGGGATACGCAGTATTTT. Encoded protein: CASSQFLDWTRWDTQYF.